This T cell receptor beta chain was sequenced during a study of T cells after posttransplantation cyclophosphamide (dated by TCRdb to about 2016). About the full investigation: Using TRB sequencing, the study followed how the T cell repertoire rebuilt after myeloablative bone marrow transplantation with posttransplantation cyclophosphamide given as GVHD prophylaxis. Samples from a few dozen PTCy-treated patients and approximately 16 related bone marrow donors of those patients were subjected to antigen receptor sequencing. Blood from all 35 or so PTCy patients who had 1-year posttransplant specimens underwent TRB sequencing. TRB sequencing was also done on up to about 3 additional blood samples from 2 to 5.2 years after transplant in 3 patients, and on pretransplant blood from several patients. Because TRA and TRB clonality correlated tightly in fewer than ten samples, later TCR analyses were limited to TRB. Public TRB sequences were compared against a database of over 3,000 sequences linked to responses to pathogens, tumor antigens, self-antigens and alloantigens. Results and caveats for the whole study, not just this receptor: The TRB repertoires of T cells infiltrating skin or GI tract showed only limited overlap with the TRB repertoires of T cells in blood. Across the approximately 42 patients, TRB clonality was highly associated with recipient CMV seropositivity and CMV reactivation, and diversity with PTCy was similar to that in the CNI/methotrexate controls. Donor-recipient similarity was low at 1-2 months but rose over the first year, and later blood repertoires were often dominated by donor CD8+ memory clones.

From V the trimming removes 7 bases and from J it removes 2 bases, while the gene matches leave 7 bases of the junction unaccounted for. The CDR3 spans 14 residues, from the cysteine through the phenylalanine. Solely the CDR3 DNA is kept, with 42 bases framed from the first base. The germline V gene yields MNHNS for CDR1 and SASEGT for CDR2. On the day of marrow donation, related bone marrow donors gave peripheral blood samples. Mononuclear cells from peripheral blood and bone marrow were separated by Ficoll-Hypaque density centrifugation and then cryopreserved. TRB sequencing used genomic DNA with the immunoSEQ assay at survey resolution or the hsTCRB kit. Concerning the study's data processing: Initial read processing used immunoSEQ software, and repertoire analyses used the LymphoSeq R package. Clonality was computed as 1 minus normalized Shannon entropy; Gini coefficient was also calculated for each TRB dataset. To infer phenotypes in unsorted samples, TRB sequences from sorted subsets of the recipient or donor were mapped onto unsorted samples from the same recipient. TCRdb stores this immuneACCESS table with in-frame sequences only. Part of the clones is absent; in the studies checked, under half of the shortfall reflects unresolved V genes, and no reason is known for the rest. V and J calls and clone size are copied from that table; D and trimming were computed from the DNA. This sample has approximately 50,000 clones in its table, and 85% to 95% of those were observed once. About 3.1% of the sample lies in the top ten.

This clone was counted once. Its binding antigen is unknown. No base quality information exists; no much larger clone differs at one position. The clonotype comes from a woman aged 25 to 39 in good health and a related stem cell transplant donor. The chain employs TRBV6-1 and TRBJ2-5; 7 bases in the junction line up with TRBD1. The sample consisted of PBMCs. The base sequence is TGTGCCAGCAACCCGACAGGGAGACAAGAGACCCAGTACTTC. Translated, it reads CASNPTGRQETQYF.